These 26 T cell receptor beta chains came from one sample sequenced in a study of blood T cells in healthy people across ages. For the second PCR, which ran for about 6 to 11 cycles, a sample-barcoded 5' primer and a J-beta primer mix were used. From the 5' RACE reads, TCRdb called clonotypes with MiXCR, one entry per CDR3 protein. The sample has around 870,000 distinct CDR3 sequences, less than 35% seen once. Source material: blood. These TCRs come from a woman older than 75 in good health.

As to this clonotype: Sequence at one end of the junction differs from germline and may be a read error. The rearrangement joins TRBV12-3 or TRBV12-4 to TRBJ1-4, with D uncertain. There are 17 residues in the CDR3. The CDR3 is CASSLLGPQVLNGKLFF. The CDR3, as DNA: TGTGCCAGCAGTTTGTTGGGCCCCCAGGTTCTTAATGGAAAACTGTTTTTT.

This clonotype was counted at least ten times. The chain combines TRBV7-2 with TRBJ2-3; 16 nucleotides match TRBD2. The CDR3 is made up of 21 amino acids. Losses at the gene ends were 4 bases for V and 0 bases for J; bases not matched to a gene: 13. The germline CDR1 and CDR2 sequences are SGHTA and FQGNSA. In DNA, the CDR3 is TGTGCCAGCAGCTCGCCTCCGGGACTAGCGGGGGGGCGGACTAGCACAGATACGCAGTATTTT. This gives the protein CASSSPPGLAGGRTSTDTQYF.

This clonotype was seen only a few times. The J gene is TRBJ2-2, the V gene TRBV6-5; 7 bases are shared with TRBD1. Trimming cost V 6 bases and J 4 bases; bases outside gene matches: 5. The CDR3 spans 14 residues. From germline, CDR1 is MNHEY and CDR2 SVGAGI. The CDR3 reads CASRIQGTTGELFF. Here the CDR3 DNA reads TGTGCCAGCAGGATACAGGGGACCACCGGGGAGCTGTTTTTT.

V usage is TRBV6-6 and J usage is TRBJ2-5, with D unclear. This CDR3 has 15 residues. With 0 bases removed from V and 1 base from J, the gap between germline ends came to 9 bases. Germline V lookup: CDR1 MNHNY, CDR2 SVGAGI (reference sequence). CDR3 in DNA: TGTGCCAGCAGTTACTCTATGGGTAGCCAAGAGACCCAGTACTTC. Translation: CASSYSMGSQETQYF.

The V call is TRBV6-6, the J call TRBJ2-1, with unresolved D. CDR1 MNHNY and CDR2 SVGAGI come from the germline V gene (reference sequence). V dropped 5 bases and J dropped 10 bases, with 15 bases sitting between them. The CDR3 spans 13 residues. CDR3 nucleotides: TGTGCCAGCAGTGGCCCTTCGGGTATGGAGCAGTTCTTC. It specifies CASSGPSGMEQFF.

The chain joins TRBV14 to TRBJ2-3; 9 bases are a match to TRBD2. Germline CDR1 is SGHDN and CDR2 is FVKESK. The V gene end was trimmed by 0 bases and the J gene end by 6 bases; junction bases not matched to a gene: 4. This CDR3 comprises 15 residues. CDR3 in DNA: TGTGCCAGCAGCCAAGACAGCGGGGGGACCGATACGCAGTATTTT. Translated: CASSQDSGGTDTQYF.

This clonotype has a count of ten or more. The CDR3 loop is CAITGAGGGDTQYF. In DNA form, the CDR3 reads TGTGCCATCACTGGTGCGGGGGGCGGTGATACGCAGTATTTT. This chain links TRBV10-3 with TRBJ2-3; 8 nucleotides match TRBD2. There are 14 residues in the CDR3. The trim removed 7 bases at V and 6 bases at J, leaving 9 bases unmatched. CDR1 is ENHRY and CDR2 is SYGVKD in the germline V gene.

This clonotype was detected a few times. The rearrangement joins TRBV4-3 to TRBJ2-2; a possible D gene is TRBD2 (5 bases). Between the trimmed V and J ends, which lost 0 bases and 4 bases, there was a span of 9 bases. The CDR3 length is 15 residues. Germline CDR1 reads LGHNA; CDR2 reads YSLEER. CDR3: CASSQDGGSTGELFF. As DNA, the CDR3 is TGCGCCAGCAGCCAAGATGGAGGCAGCACCGGGGAGCTGTTTTTT.

About this clonotype: Given a much more abundant clone one base away, this may be a read error. The chain recombines TRBV7-8 with TRBJ2-7; tentative D call: TRBD1 (7 bases). This CDR3 has 16 residues. Germline CDR1 and CDR2: SGHVS and FQNEAQ. Between the trimmed V and J ends, which lost 5 bases and 7 bases, there was a span of 24 bases. DNA of the CDR3: TGTGCCAGCAGCCCAGGGGGGTACGGTGGGATGAATGAGCAGTACTTC. It yields the protein CASSPGGYGGMNEQYF.

V gene TRBV7-2 combines with J gene TRBJ1-3; D is perhaps TRBD1 (6 bases). Germline V gene sequence: CDR1 SGHTA, CDR2 FQGNSA. The germline V and J ends were trimmed by 1 base and 0 bases, with 7 bases remaining between them. The CDR3 extends over 15 amino acids. The chain's CDR3 is CASSLGTASGNTIYF. In DNA, the CDR3 is TGTGCCAGCAGCTTAGGGACAGCCTCTGGAAACACCATATATTTT.

This clonotype was detected many times. The chain recombines TRBV13 with TRBJ2-1; 9 nucleotides line up with TRBD1. CDR1 is PRHDT, CDR2 FYEKMQ, per germline (reference sequence). The CDR3 spans 15 residues. Trimming cost V 5 bases and J 8 bases; bases outside gene matches: 10. The CDR3 DNA reads TGTGCCAGCAGCCCGGACAGGGGTTGGAGGGATGAGCAGTTCTTC. Translation gives CASSPDRGWRDEQFF.

This clonotype was observed at least ten times. The chain is built from TRBV6-1 and TRBJ2-3; no definite D call. Germline lookup yields CDR1 MNHNS and CDR2 SASEGT. The CDR3 is 14 residues long. Trimming cost V 5 bases and J 1 base, with 10 bases left between them. The CDR3 DNA reads TGTGCCAGCAGTATAGACCCTCGCACAGATACGCAGTATTTT. This sequence encodes CASSIDPRTDTQYF.

The table lists this clonotype with many counts. The V call is TRBV7-2, the J call TRBJ2-7; D not resolved. The CDR3 has 14 residues. Trimming shortened V by 2 bases and J by 5 bases, and 13 bases separated the two germline ends. CDR1 SGHTA and CDR2 FQGNSA come from the germline V gene. In nucleotides, the CDR3 is TGTGCCAGCAGCTTAACCACAGTAAGTCACGAGCAGTACTTC. Translation gives CASSLTTVSHEQYF.

This clonotype was counted many times. The J gene is TRBJ2-7, the V gene TRBV29-1; no definite D call. Germline CDR1 and CDR2: SQVTM and ANQGSEA. V lost 2 bases, J lost 0 bases, and 5 bases lay in between. This CDR3 has 12 residues. CDR3 loop: CSVEITSYEQYF. DNA of the CDR3: TGCAGCGTTGAAATCACCTCCTACGAGCAGTACTTC.

This clonotype was counted a few times. Being one base from a much bigger clone, this may be a read error. The chain combines TRBV7-8 with TRBJ2-5, with 11 bases fitting TRBD2. Germline loops: CDR1 SGHVS, CDR2 FQNEAQ. Losses at the gene ends were 5 bases for V and 11 bases for J; bases not matched to a gene: 13. The length of the CDR3 is 15 residues. CDR3 coding DNA: TGTGCCAGCAGCCGTAGCGGGGGGGCCATATATGAGCAGTACTTC. This codes for CASSRSGGAIYEQYF.

The genes are TRBV19 and TRBJ1-1; D call uncertain. Trimming took 2 bases from V and 0 from J, leaving 7 bases between them. The germline CDR1 and CDR2 sequences are LNHDA and SQIVND (reference sequence). The CDR3 extends over 14 amino acids. The CDR3 here is CASSISEMNTEAFF. CDR3 nucleotides: TGTGCCAGTAGTATATCAGAAATGAACACTGAAGCTTTCTTT.

This clonotype was observed once. At one end the junction does not follow the germline gene, possibly because of a read error. The rearrangement joins TRBV27 to TRBJ1-2; no firm D call. CDR1 and CDR2 (germline): MNHEY, SMNVEV (reference sequence). This CDR3 comprises 13 residues. The CDR3 DNA sequence: TGTGCCAGCAGTTTATATATGGGCTATGGCCACACCTTC. Translated, it gives CASSLYMGYGHTF.

This clonotype appeared many times. The junction shows a germline mismatch at one end, possibly a read error. This rearrangement joins TRBV5-1 to TRBJ2-1; TRBD2 matches 9 bases. The CDR3 length is 15 residues. Germline CDR1 reads SGHRS; CDR2 reads YFSETQ. CDR3 in amino acids: CASSLGSGGNNEQFF. The DNA of the CDR3 is TGTGCCAGCAGCTTAGGCAGCGGGGGGAACAATGAGCAGTTCTTC. Full variable domain (rest looked up from reference TRBV5-1 and TRBJ2-1): KAGVTQTPRYLIKTRGQQVTLSCSPISGHRSVSWYQQTPGQGLQFLFEYFSETQRNKGNFPGRFSGRQFSNSRSEMNVSTLELGDSALYLCASSLGSGGNNEQFFGPGTRLTVL.

In its sample, this clonotype was seen many times. The chain couples TRBV27 to TRBJ1-2, with 8 nucleotides matching TRBD1. This CDR3 has 14 amino acids. V lost 6 bases and J lost 3; bases outside the gene matches: 6. From germline, CDR1 is MNHEY and CDR2 SMNVEV (reference sequence). CDR3 DNA sequence: TGTGCCAGCAGGGACAGGGTCGGTTACTATGGCTACACCTTC. Encoded protein: CASRDRVGYYGYTF.

At least ten counts were recorded for this clonotype. The chain couples TRBV20-1 to TRBJ2-3; no clear D gene. CDR3 size: 17 residues. Germline-derived CDR1 and CDR2 are DFQATT and SNEGSKA (reference sequence). Trimming pared 2 bases from V and 0 bases from J, leaving 18 bases between. The CDR3 sequence: CSARRPGNQASTDTQYF. The CDR3 DNA sequence: TGCAGTGCTAGAAGACCTGGGAATCAGGCTAGCACAGATACGCAGTATTTT.

About this clonotype: The DNA is omitted, as the CDR3 cannot be located on it reliably, and the CDR3 follows TCRdb's listing. V and J are TRBV12-3 or TRBV12-4 and TRBJ2-5; TRBD1, the table's D call, was not compared with the DNA. Both ends counted, the CDR3 spans 18 residues. The CDR3 here is CASRGAYEQYFGAGTQYF.

This clonotype showed up many times. This sequence joins TRBV28 and TRBJ2-5, with 9 bases that match TRBD2. Germline CDR1 and CDR2: MDHEN and SYDVKM. This CDR3 is 15 amino acids long. V lost 3 bases to trimming and J lost 2 bases; unmatched junction nucleotides: 4. This chain's CDR3 is CASSFLAGMQETQYF. CDR3 bases: TGTGCCAGCAGTTTTCTAGCGGGGATGCAAGAGACCCAGTACTTC.

This clonotype has only one observation. The genes are TRBV4-1 and TRBJ2-1; tentatively, D is TRBD1 (6 bases). Germline assignment: CDR1 MGHRA and CDR2 YSYEKL. This CDR3 contains 16 residues. V lost 4 bases and J lost 3, with 16 bases in between. As DNA, the CDR3 is TGCGCCAGCAGCCCTACCAAGGGGGATCACTACAATGAGCAGTTCTTC. This sequence encodes CASSPTKGDHYNEQFF.

This clonotype appeared a few times. With a much larger clone just one base away, this may be a read error. The V call is TRBV27, the J call TRBJ2-5; D may be TRBD2 (6 bases). V gave up 5 bases and J gave up 11 bases, with 18 bases separating them. Looked up from germline, CDR1 is MNHEY and CDR2 is SMNVEV (reference sequence). The CDR3 has 13 residues. CDR3 residues: CASSPGSRDEQYF. CDR3 coding DNA: TGTGCCAGCAGTCCCGGGAGCAGGGATGAGCAGTACTTC.

The chain has TRBV27 and TRBJ1-1; 9 bases line up with TRBD1. Trimming took 8 bases from V and 11 from J; bases not matched to a gene: 15. The V gene's germline CDR1 is MNHEY and CDR2 SMNVEV (reference sequence). CDR3 length equals 14 residues. CDR3 residues: CASRTRDRALRAFF. The DNA of the CDR3 is TGTGCCAGCCGTACTAGGGACAGGGCCCTTAGGGCTTTCTTT.

A word on this clonotype: A much larger clone differs by one base, so this may be a read error. The rearrangement joins TRBV5-1 to TRBJ1-2; 8 bases are a match to TRBD1. The J segment lost 7 bases and the V segment lost 4 bases, leaving 15 bases of the junction unmatched. In germline, CDR1 is SGHRS, CDR2 YFSETQ. The CDR3 has 16 residues. The CDR3 protein is CASSAGRTGLSCGYTF. CDR3 nucleotide sequence: TGCGCCAGCAGCGCCGGCCGGACAGGGTTGAGCTGTGGCTACACCTTC. The full variable domain, rest sourced from reference TRBV5-1 and TRBJ1-2, is KAGVTQTPRYLIKTRGQQVTLSCSPISGHRSVSWYQQTPGQGLQFLFEYFSETQRNKGNFPGRFSGRQFSNSRSEMNVSTLELGDSALYLCASSAGRTGLSCGYTFGSGTRLTVV.